This T cell receptor (beta chain) emerged from a study of blood T cell repertoires in COVID-19. Seattle patients were enrolled during active infection and followed longitudinally. As processed by the authors: The authors estimated nucleated cell counts from reference gene primer amplification. The assay was immunoSEQ multiplex PCR, and TCRdb's table has in-frame clones only and misses some. Clone size and V and J calls were adopted from that table, with D and trimming inferred from the DNA. This sample has approximately 350,000 clones; around 88% occur once, and the top ten carry about 7%. Germline V gene sequence: CDR1 GTSNPN, CDR2 SVGIG (reference sequence). Trimming pared 4 bases from V and 5 bases from J, leaving 11 bases between. This CDR3 spans 13 amino acids.

This TCR derives from a woman aged 60-70 years with COVID-19, enrolled during active disease. This chain uses TRBV30 with TRBJ1-4; possibly TRBD1 for D (5 bases). Sequencing was done on a sample of peripheral blood. In nucleotides, the CDR3 is TGTGCCTGGACCGGGGGTACGAATGAAAAACTGTTTTTT. Amino acid sequence: CAWTGGTNEKLFF. The variable domain in full, completed from reference TRBV30 and TRBJ1-4, reads SQTIHQWPATLVQPVGSPLSLECTVEGTSNPNLYWYRQAAGRGLQLLFYSVGIGQISSEVPQNLSASRPQDRQFILSSKKLLLSDSGFYLCAWTGGTNEKLFFGSGTQLSVL.